Listed here is a single T cell receptor beta chain. The CDR3 loop spans 14 amino acids. Germline loops: CDR1 KGHSY, CDR2 FQNENV. Trimming left V 1 base short and J 4 bases short, with 8 bases between. The sample is drawn from a study of technical replicates of blood from a handful of donors. TCRdb's copy holds only in-frame clones and misses some; the assay was immunoSEQ multiplex PCR. The sample records about 100,000 clones, approximately 96% being singletons. This TCR derives from a human donor in good health. This chain links TRBV16 with TRBJ2-1, with a possible D match to TRBD2 (6 bases). The sample was T cells isolated from PBMCs. CDR3 in DNA: TGTGCCAGCAGCCAATGGGAGGCTTACAATGAGCAGTTCTTC. Translating it yields CASSQWEAYNEQFF.